This T cell receptor beta chain stems from a study of blood T cell repertoires in COVID-19. This clone was counted a single time. The method was immunoSEQ multiplex PCR; TCRdb's version includes in-frame clones alone and lacks a portion of them. The table has 350,000 or so clones, about 87% seen once. Germline V CDR1 and CDR2: SGHRS, YFSETQ. Germline trimming cut 0 bases from V and 2 bases from J; bases unmatched to any gene: 8. CDR3 length equals 17 residues. The receptor was isolated from a woman aged 30 to 39 with COVID-19, enrolled during active disease. V gene TRBV5-1 combines with J gene TRBJ2-3; 8 bases fit TRBD2. Sequenced material: peripheral blood. For the CDR3, the DNA is TGCGCCAGCAGCTTGGAACGGCTAGCGGGTTCCACAGATACGCAGTATTTT. Translating gives CASSLERLAGSTDTQYF.